This T cell receptor beta chain was captured by sequencing in a study of T cells after posttransplantation cyclophosphamide. Broader study findings: Recipient CMV seropositivity and CMV reactivation strongly tracked TRB clonality. Skin or GI-infiltrating T cells shared few TRB sequences with blood.

Trimming stripped 0 bases from V and 2 bases from J, with 10 bases between. The CDR3 contains 15 residues. Per germline, CDR1 SGDLS and CDR2 YYNGEE. Treatment was busulfan-fludarabine conditioning, a marrow graft, and cyclophosphamide on days +3 and +4. Of note for this clone: Its antigen remains unknown.

The protocol was immunoSEQ multiplex PCR, while the TCRdb copy is restricted to in-frame clones and leaves out a portion. The table includes about 40,000 clones, 80% to 95% detected once. This material consisted of PBMCs, taken 55 to 70 days after allogeneic stem cell transplant with posttransplant cyclophosphamide. The chain combines TRBV9 with TRBJ2-3, with D perhaps TRBD2 (7 bases). This TCR came from a male patient between 60 and 69 years old who received an allogeneic stem cell transplant from a related donor and was CMV-positive. Some T cells could come from the graft donor. The CDR3 DNA sequence: TGTGCCAGCAGCGTAGGCGGGGGCTCCACAGATACGCAGTATTTT. Translating it yields CASSVGGGSTDTQYF. Full variable domain (missing parts from reference TRBV9 and TRBJ2-3): DSGVTQTPKHLITATGQRVTLRCSPRSGDLSVYWYQQSLDQGLQFLIQYYNGEERAKGNILERFSAQQFPDLHSELNLSSLELGDSALYFCASSVGGGSTDTQYFGPGTRLTVL.